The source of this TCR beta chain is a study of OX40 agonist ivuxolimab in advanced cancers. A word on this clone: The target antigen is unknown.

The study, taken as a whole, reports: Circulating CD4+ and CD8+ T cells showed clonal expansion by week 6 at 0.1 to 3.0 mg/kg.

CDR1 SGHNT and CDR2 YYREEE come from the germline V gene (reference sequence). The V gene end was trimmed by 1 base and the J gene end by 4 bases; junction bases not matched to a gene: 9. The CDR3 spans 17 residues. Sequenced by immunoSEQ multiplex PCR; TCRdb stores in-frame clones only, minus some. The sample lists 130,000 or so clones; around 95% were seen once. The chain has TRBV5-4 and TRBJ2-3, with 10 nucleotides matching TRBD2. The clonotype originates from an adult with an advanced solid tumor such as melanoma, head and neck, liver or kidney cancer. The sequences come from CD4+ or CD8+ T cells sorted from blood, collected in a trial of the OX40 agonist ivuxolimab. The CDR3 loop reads CASSLPSGRAGPDTQYF. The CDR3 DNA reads TGTGCCAGCAGCTTGCCGAGCGGGAGGGCGGGGCCAGATACGCAGTATTTT.